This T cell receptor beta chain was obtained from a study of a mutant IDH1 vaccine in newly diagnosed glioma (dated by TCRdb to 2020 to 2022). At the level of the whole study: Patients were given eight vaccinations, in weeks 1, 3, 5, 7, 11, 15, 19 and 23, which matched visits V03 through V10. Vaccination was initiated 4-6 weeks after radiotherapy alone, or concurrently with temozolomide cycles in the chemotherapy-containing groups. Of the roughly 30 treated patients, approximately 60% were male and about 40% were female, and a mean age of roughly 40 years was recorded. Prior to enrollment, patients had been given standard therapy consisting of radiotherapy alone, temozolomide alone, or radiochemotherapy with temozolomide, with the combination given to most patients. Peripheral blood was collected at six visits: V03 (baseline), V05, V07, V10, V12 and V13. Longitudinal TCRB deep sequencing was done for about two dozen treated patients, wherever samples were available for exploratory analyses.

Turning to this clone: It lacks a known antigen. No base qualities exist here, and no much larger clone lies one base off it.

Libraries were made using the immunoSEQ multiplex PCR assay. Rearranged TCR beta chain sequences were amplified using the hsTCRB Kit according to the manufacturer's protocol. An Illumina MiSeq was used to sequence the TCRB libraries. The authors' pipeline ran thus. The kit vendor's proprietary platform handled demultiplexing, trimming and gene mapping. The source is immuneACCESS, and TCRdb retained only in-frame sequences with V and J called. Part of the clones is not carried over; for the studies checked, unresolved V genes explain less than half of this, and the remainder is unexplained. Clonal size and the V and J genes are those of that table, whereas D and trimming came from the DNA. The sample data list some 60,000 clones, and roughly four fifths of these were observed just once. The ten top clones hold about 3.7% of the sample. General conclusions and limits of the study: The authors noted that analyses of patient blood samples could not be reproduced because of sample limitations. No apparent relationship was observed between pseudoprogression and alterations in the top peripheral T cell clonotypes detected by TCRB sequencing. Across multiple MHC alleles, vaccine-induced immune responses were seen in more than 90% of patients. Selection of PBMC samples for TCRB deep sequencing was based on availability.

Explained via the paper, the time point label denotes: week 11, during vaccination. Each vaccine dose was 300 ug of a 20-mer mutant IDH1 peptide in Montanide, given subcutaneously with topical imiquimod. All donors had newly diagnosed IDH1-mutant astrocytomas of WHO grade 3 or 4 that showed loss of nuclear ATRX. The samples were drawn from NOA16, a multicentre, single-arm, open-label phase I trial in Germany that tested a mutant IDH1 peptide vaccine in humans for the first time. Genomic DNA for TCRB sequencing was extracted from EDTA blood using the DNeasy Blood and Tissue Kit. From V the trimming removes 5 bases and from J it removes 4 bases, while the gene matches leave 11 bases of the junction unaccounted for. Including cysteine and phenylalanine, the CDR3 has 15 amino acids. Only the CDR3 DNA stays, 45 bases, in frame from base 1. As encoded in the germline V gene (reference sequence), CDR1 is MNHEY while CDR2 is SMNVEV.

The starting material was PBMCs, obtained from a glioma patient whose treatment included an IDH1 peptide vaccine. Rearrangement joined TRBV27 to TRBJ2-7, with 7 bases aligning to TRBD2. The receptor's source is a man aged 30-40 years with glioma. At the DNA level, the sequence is TGTGCCAGCAGTCCCCCCTCAGCGGGGAAATACGAGCAGTACTTC. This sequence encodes CASSPPSAGKYEQYF.